Shown below are 12 T cell receptor beta chains from a single sample sequenced in a study of T-cell reconstitution after alpha-beta-depleted transplantation in children. Unique molecular identifiers were built into the TCRbeta library. TCRdb ran MiXCR on the PCR reads and lists one entry per CDR3 protein. The sample comprises 500,000 to 750,000 distinct CDR3 sequences, 10% to 15% of which are singletons, and roughly 2.3% rests with the top ten. Sequences were derived from PBMCs, mostly from graft donor cells, sampled 360 days after TCRalphabeta/CD19-depleted stem cell transplant. Source of these receptors: a male patient younger than 18 who had a stem cell transplant for acute myeloid leukemia, so the T cells may come from the graft donor.

This clonotype appeared a few times. This chain joins TRBV9 and TRBJ2-2; the D gene is possibly TRBD2 (5 bases). Between the trimmed V and J ends, which lost 4 bases and 7 bases, there was a span of 8 bases. Germline-derived CDR1 and CDR2 are SGDLS and YYNGEE. This CDR3 has 12 residues. The CDR3 here is CASSPAGGELFF. The DNA of the CDR3 is TGTGCCAGCAGCCCTGCGGGCGGGGAGCTGTTTTTT.

This clonotype was counted ten times or more. This chain links TRBV20-1 with TRBJ2-7; tentatively, D is TRBD1 or TRBD2 (5 bases each). CDR3 length: 13 amino acids. The V gene's germline CDR1 is DFQATT and CDR2 SNEGSKA (reference sequence). The V end lost 2 bases, the J end lost 2 bases, and 10 bases lay between the germline ends. In DNA, the CDR3 is TGCAGTGCTAGATGGGACCCTGCCTACGAGCAGTACTTC. Translation gives CSARWDPAYEQYF.

Only a few counts were recorded for this clonotype. The CDR3 spells CASSLRGFGETQYF. The CDR3 DNA reads TGTGCCAGCAGCCTCAGGGGGTTCGGGGAGACCCAGTACTTC. The chain couples TRBV25-1 to TRBJ2-5; TRBD1 matches at 7 bases. V lost 6 bases to trimming and J lost 5 bases; unmatched junction nucleotides: 9. Per the germline V gene, CDR1 is MGHDK and CDR2 is SYGVNS. The length of the CDR3 is 14 residues.

This clonotype was recorded many times. The chain has TRBV29-1 and TRBJ2-7; 11 bases are a match to TRBD2. CDR3 length: 13 residues. Germline CDR1 is SQVTM and CDR2 is ANQGSEA. J gave up 3 bases and V 5 bases, and 3 bases lay outside the gene matches. The CDR3: CSVSLAGGYEQYF. CDR3 in DNA: TGCAGCGTTAGCCTAGCGGGAGGCTACGAGCAGTACTTC.

This clonotype showed up many times. The V call is TRBV14, the J call TRBJ2-7; 9 positions match TRBD1. Germline CDR1 is SGHDN and CDR2 is FVKESK. V lost 4 bases to trimming and J lost 1 base; unmatched junction nucleotides: 11. This CDR3 has 17 amino acids. CDR3 protein: CASSPYAGTGSSYEQYF. The CDR3 coding sequence is TGTGCCAGCAGCCCGTATGCCGGGACAGGGAGTTCCTACGAGCAGTACTTC. The full variable domain, rest sourced from reference TRBV14 and TRBJ2-7, is EAGVTQFPSHSVIEKGQTVTLRCDPISGHDNLYWYRRVMGKEIKFLLHFVKESKQDESGMPNNRFLAERTGGTYSTLKVQPAELEDSGVYFCASSPYAGTGSSYEQYFGPGTRLTVT.

The rearrangement uses TRBV10-3 and TRBJ2-5; the D gene is possibly TRBD2 (6 bases). The germline V gene has CDR1 ENHRY and CDR2 SYGVKD. This CDR3 region has 16 residues. Trimming left V 4 bases short and J 2 bases short, with 17 bases between. CDR3 DNA: TGTGCCATCAGTGGACCGACTAGAGGGGTTCAAGAGACCCAGTACTTC. Its translation is CAISGPTRGVQETQYF.

The sample holds many counts of this clonotype. This chain connects TRBV28 to TRBJ2-7; TRBD1 matches 9 bases. The CDR3 consists of 15 residues. J lost 0 bases, V lost 6 bases, and 6 bases had no gene match. Germline assignment: CDR1 MDHEN and CDR2 SYDVKM. The CDR3 region has the DNA TGTGCCAGCAGCCTTCCGGGACAGGGCTCCTACGAGCAGTACTTC. Translation gives CASSLPGQGSYEQYF.

This clonotype was counted a few times. The V and J genes are TRBV27 and TRBJ2-7; D is ambiguous. V lost 2 bases and J 2 bases, leaving 7 bases between the germline ends. The CDR3 runs to 13 residues. CDR1 MNHEY and CDR2 SMNVEV come from the germline V gene (reference sequence). The CDR3 DNA reads TGTGCCAGCAGTTTAACCCCCCCCTACGAGCAGTACTTC. It specifies CASSLTPPYEQYF.

The table lists this clonotype with a count of one. The chain recombines TRBV20-1 with TRBJ2-5, with D perhaps matching TRBD2 (6 bases). Germline-derived CDR1 and CDR2 are DFQATT and SNEGSKA (reference sequence). The CDR3 contains 13 residues. Trimming took 1 base from V and 5 from J, leaving 11 bases between them. CDR3 nucleotide sequence: TGCAGTGCTAGAGGATCTGGAGGGGAGACCCAGTACTTC. Amino acids: CSARGSGGETQYF.

This clonotype was detected ten times or more. This chain links TRBV27 with TRBJ2-7; D is undetermined. Trimming left V 2 bases short and J 2 bases short, with 7 bases between. Germline V lookup: CDR1 MNHEY, CDR2 SMNVEV (reference sequence). The CDR3 covers 13 residues. CDR3 bases: TGTGCCAGCAGTTTACGAGAGACCTACGAGCAGTACTTC. Amino acid sequence: CASSLRETYEQYF.

This clonotype came up a few times. The rearrangement joins TRBV28 to TRBJ2-5; D unclear. V was trimmed by 4 bases and J by 5 bases, leaving 11 bases between them. This CDR3 region has 13 residues. Germline V gene sequence: CDR1 MDHEN, CDR2 SYDVKM. CDR3 DNA: TGTGCCAGCAGTTACCCCCCTGGGGAGACCCAGTACTTC. This sequence encodes CASSYPPGETQYF.

This clonotype was seen ten or more times. This chain connects TRBV20-1 to TRBJ1-2; 11 nucleotides agree with TRBD1. V dropped 3 bases and J dropped 8; count of bases not matched to a gene: 5. The CDR3 consists of 13 residues. In germline, CDR1 is DFQATT, CDR2 SNEGSKA (reference sequence). CDR3 sequence (DNA): TGCAGTGCTAGTGGACAGGGGGCGAGGGGCTACACCTTC. It specifies CSASGQGARGYTF.